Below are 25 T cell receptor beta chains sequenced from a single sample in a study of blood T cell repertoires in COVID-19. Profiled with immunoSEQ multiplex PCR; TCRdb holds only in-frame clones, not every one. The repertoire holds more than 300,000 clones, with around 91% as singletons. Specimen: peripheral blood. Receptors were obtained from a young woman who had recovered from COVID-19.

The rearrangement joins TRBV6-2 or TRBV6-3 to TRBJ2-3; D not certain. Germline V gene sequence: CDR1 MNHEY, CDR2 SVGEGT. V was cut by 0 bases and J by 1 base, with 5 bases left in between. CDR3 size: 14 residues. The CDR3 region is CASSYSSGTDTQYF. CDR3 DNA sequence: TGTGCCAGCAGTTACTCCTCCGGCACAGATACGCAGTATTTT.

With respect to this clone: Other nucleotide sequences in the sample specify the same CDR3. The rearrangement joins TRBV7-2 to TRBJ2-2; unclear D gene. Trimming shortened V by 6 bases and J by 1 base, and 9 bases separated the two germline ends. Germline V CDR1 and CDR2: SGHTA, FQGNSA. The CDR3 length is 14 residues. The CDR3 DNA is TGTGCCAGCAGTCTACCTCGGAACACCGGGGAGCTGTTTTTT. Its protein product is CASSLPRNTGELFF.

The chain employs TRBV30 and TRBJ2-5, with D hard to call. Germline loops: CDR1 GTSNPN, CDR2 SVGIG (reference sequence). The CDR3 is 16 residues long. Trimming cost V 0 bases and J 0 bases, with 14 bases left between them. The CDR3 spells CAWSVGDTRYQETQYF. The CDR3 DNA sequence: TGTGCCTGGAGTGTAGGTGACACCCGGTACCAAGAGACCCAGTACTTC.

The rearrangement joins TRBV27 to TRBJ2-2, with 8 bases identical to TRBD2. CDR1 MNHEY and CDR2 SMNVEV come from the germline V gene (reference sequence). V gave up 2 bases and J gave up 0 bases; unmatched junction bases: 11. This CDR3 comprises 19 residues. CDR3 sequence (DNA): TGTGCCAGCAGTTTAAGGTTCCGACTAGCGCTGGCGAACACCGGGGAGCTGTTTTTT. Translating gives CASSLRFRLALANTGELFF.

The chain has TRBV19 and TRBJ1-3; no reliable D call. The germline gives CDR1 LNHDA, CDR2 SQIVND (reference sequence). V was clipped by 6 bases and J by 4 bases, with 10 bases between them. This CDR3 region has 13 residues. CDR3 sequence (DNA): TGTGCCAGTAGCAAACAACAAGGAAACACCATATATTTT. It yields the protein CASSKQQGNTIYF.

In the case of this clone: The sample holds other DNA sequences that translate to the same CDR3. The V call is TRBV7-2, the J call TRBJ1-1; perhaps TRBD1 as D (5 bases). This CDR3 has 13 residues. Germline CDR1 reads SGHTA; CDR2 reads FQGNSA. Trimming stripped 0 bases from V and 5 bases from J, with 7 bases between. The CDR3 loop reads CASSLAQGTEAFF. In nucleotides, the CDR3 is TGTGCCAGCAGCTTAGCCCAGGGTACTGAAGCTTTCTTT.

CDR3 in DNA: TGTGCCAGCAGCTCCCCAGGTGGCATGAACACTGAAGCTTTCTTT. It encodes CASSSPGGMNTEAFF. This chain joins TRBV7-2 and TRBJ1-1; D ambiguous. This CDR3 region has 15 residues. Germline values: CDR1 SGHTA, CDR2 FQGNSA. V was cut by 4 bases and J by 0 bases, with 12 bases left in between.

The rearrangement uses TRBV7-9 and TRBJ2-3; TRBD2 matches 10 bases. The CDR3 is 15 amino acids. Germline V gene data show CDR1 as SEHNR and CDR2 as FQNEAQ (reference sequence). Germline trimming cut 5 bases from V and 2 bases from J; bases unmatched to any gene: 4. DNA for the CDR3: TGTGCCAGCAGCCCGGGACTAGCGAACACAGATACGCAGTATTTT. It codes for CASSPGLANTDTQYF. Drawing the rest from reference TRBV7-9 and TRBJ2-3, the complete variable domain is DTGVSQNPRHKITKRGQNVTFRCDPISEHNRLYWYRQTLGQGPEFLTYFQNEAQLEKSRLLSDRFSAERPKGSFSTLEIQRTEQGDSAMYLCASSPGLANTDTQYFGPGTRLTVL.

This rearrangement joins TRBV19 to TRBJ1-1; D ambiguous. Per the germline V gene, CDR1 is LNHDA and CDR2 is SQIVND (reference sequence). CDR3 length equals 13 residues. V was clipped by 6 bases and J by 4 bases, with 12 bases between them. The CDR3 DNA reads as TGTGCCAGTAGACCGTTCAGAGGCACTGAAGCTTTCTTT. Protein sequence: CASRPFRGTEAFF.

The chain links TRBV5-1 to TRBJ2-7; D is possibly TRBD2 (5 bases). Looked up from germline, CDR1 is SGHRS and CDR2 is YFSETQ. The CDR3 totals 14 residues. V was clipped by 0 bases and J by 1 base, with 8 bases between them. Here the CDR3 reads CASSLEPGSYEQYV. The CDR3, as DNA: TGCGCCAGCAGCTTGGAGCCGGGATCCTACGAGCAGTACGTC.

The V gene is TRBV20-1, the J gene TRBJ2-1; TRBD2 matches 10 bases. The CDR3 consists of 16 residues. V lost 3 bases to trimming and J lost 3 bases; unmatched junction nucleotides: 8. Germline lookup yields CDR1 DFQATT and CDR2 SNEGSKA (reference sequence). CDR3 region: CSASFLASGSYNEQFF. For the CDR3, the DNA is TGCAGTGCTAGTTTTTTGGCTAGCGGGAGCTACAATGAGCAGTTCTTC.

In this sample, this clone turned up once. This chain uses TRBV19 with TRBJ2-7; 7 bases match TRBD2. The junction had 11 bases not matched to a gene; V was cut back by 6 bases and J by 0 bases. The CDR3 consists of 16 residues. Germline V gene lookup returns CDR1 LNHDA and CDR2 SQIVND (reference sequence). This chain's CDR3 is CASSERDRGSSYEQYV. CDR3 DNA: TGTGCCAGTAGCGAACGGGACCGCGGGAGCTCCTACGAGCAGTACGTC.

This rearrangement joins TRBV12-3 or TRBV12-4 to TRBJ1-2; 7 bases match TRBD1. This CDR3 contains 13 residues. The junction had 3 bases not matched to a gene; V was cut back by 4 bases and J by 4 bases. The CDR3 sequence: CASSSTGAYGYTF. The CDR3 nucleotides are TGTGCCAGCAGTTCCACAGGGGCCTATGGCTACACCTTC.

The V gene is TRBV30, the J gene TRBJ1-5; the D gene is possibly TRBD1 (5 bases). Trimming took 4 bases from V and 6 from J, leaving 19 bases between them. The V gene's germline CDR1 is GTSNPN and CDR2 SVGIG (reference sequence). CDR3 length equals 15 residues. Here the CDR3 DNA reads TGTGCCTGGAACCCTCAGGGCGTGCTGAGTCAGCCCCAGCATTTT. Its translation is CAWNPQGVLSQPQHF.

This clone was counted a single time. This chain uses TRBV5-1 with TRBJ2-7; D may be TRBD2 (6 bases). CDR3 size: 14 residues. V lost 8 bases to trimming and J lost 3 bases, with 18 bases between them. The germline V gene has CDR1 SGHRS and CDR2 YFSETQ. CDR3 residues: CARGGLPIGYEQYV. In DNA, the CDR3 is TGCGCCAGGGGAGGACTACCGATTGGCTACGAGCAGTACGTC.

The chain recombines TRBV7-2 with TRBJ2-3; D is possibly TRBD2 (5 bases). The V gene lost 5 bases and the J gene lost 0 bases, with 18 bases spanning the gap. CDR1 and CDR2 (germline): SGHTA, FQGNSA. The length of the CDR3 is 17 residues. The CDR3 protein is CASSGPNTGYSTDTQYF. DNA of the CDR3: TGTGCCAGCAGCGGACCTAATACGGGGTATAGCACAGATACGCAGTATTTT.

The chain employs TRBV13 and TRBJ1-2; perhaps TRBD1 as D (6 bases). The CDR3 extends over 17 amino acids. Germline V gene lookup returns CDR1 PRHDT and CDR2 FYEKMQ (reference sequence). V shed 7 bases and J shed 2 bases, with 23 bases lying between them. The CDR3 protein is CASTEKQGPSMNYGYTF. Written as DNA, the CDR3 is TGTGCCAGCACCGAGAAACAGGGTCCCTCTATGAACTATGGCTACACCTTC.

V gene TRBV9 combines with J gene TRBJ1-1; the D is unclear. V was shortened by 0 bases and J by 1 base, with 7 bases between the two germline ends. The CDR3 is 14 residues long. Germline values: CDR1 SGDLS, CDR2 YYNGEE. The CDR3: CASSVAATNTEAFF. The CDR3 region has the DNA TGTGCCAGCAGCGTAGCAGCGACGAACACTGAAGCTTTCTTT. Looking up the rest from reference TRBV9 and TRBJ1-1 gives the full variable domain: DSGVTQTPKHLITATGQRVTLRCSPRSGDLSVYWYQQSLDQGLQFLIQYYNGEERAKGNILERFSAQQFPDLHSELNLSSLELGDSALYFCASSVAATNTEAFFGQGTRLTVV.

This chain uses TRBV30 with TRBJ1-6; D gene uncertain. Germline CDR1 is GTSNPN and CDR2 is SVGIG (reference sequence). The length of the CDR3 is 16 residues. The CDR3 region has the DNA TGTGCTCAAAGTGGTAGGGAGCGCGGTCCGGTCTCACCCCTCCACTTT. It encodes CAQSGRERGPVSPLHF.

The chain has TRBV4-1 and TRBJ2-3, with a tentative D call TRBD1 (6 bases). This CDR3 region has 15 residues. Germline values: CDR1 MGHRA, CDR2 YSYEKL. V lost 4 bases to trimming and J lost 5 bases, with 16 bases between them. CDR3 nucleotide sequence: TGCGCCAGCAGCCCCCGCCCGGGACAAGGAGATACGCAGTATTTT. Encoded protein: CASSPRPGQGDTQYF.

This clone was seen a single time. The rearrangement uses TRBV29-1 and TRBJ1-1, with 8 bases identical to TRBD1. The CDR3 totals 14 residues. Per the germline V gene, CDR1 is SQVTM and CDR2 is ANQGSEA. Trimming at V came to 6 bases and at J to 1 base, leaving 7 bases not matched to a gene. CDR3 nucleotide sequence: TGCAGCGTGGGAGACAGGGGTGGGAACACTGAAGCTTTCTTT. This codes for CSVGDRGGNTEAFF.

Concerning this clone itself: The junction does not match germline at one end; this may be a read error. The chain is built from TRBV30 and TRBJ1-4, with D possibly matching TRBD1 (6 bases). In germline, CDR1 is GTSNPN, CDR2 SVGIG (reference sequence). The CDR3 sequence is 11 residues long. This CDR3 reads CAWRTGTKKVF. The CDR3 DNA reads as TGTGCCTGGAGGACCGGGACAAAGAAAGTTTTT.

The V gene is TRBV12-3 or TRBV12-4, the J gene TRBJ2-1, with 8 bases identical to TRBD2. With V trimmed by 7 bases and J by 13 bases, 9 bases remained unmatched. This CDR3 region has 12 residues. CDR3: CASTGGRTSQFF. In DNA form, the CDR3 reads TGTGCCAGCACCGGGGGAAGGACTAGCCAGTTCTTC.

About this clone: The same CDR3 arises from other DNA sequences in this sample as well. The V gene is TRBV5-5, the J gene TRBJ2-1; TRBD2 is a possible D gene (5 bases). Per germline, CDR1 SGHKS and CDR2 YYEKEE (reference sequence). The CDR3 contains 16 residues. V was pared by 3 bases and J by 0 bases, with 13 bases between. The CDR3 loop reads CASSSTSGSSYNEQFF. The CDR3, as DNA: TGTGCCAGCAGCTCTACCAGCGGAAGCTCCTACAATGAGCAGTTCTTC.

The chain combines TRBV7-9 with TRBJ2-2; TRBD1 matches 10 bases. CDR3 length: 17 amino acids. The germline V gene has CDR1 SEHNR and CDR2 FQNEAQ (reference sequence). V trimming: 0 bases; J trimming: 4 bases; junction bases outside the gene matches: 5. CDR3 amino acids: CASSLAPRTGGTGELFF. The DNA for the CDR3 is TGTGCCAGCAGCTTAGCACCTCGGACAGGGGGCACCGGGGAGCTGTTTTTT.